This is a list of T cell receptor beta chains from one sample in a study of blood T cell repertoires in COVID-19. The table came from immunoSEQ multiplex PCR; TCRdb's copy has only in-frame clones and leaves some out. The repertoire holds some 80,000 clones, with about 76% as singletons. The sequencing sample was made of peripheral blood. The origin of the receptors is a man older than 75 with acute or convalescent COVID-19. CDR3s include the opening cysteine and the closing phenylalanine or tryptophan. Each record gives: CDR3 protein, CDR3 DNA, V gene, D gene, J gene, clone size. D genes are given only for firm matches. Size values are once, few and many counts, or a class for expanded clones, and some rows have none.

CDR3aa: CASSISGQGDQPQHF; CDR3nt: TGTGCCAGTAGTATATCGGGACAGGGGGATCAGCCCCAGCATTTT; v_gene: TRBV19; d_gene: TRBD1; j_gene: TRBJ1-5; abundance: -
CDR3aa: CASSSFGTPRETQYF; CDR3nt: TGTGCCAGCAGCTCCTTCGGGACTCCTAGGGAGACCCAGTACTTC; v_gene: TRBV7-8; d_gene: -; j_gene: TRBJ2-5; abundance: -
CDR3aa: CASNSQGAGGPYGYTF; CDR3nt: TGTGCCAGCAACTCACAGGGGGCCGGGGGCCCCTATGGCTACACCTTC; v_gene: TRBV2; d_gene: TRBD1; j_gene: TRBJ1-2; abundance: -
CDR3aa: CASSVAGRVVDGYTF; CDR3nt: TGTGCCAGCAGCGTAGCGGGCAGGGTAGTGGATGGCTACACCTTC; v_gene: TRBV9; d_gene: -; j_gene: TRBJ1-2; abundance: -
CDR3aa: CASSSYYEQYF; CDR3nt: TGTGCCAGCAGTTCTTATTACGAGCAGTACTTC; v_gene: TRBV6-5; d_gene: -; j_gene: TRBJ2-7; abundance: -
CDR3aa: CASSLEFSGPQYF; CDR3nt: TGCGCCAGCAGCTTGGAGTTTAGCGGCCCCCAGTACTTC; v_gene: TRBV5-1; d_gene: -; j_gene: TRBJ2-5; abundance: -
CDR3aa: CASSLAGTSVDEQYF; CDR3nt: TGCGCCAGCAGCCTCGCCGGGACTAGTGTAGACGAGCAGTACTTC; v_gene: TRBV4-1; d_gene: TRBD2; j_gene: TRBJ2-7; abundance: few
CDR3aa: CASSSDGTGSEKLFF; CDR3nt: TGTGCCAGCAGCTCCGACGGGACAGGAAGTGAAAAACTGTTTTTT; v_gene: TRBV11-2; d_gene: TRBD1; j_gene: TRBJ1-4; abundance: few
CDR3aa: CASSPWTANYGYTF; CDR3nt: TGTGCCAGCAGCCCCTGGACAGCTAACTATGGCTACACCTTC; v_gene: TRBV3-1/TRBV3-2; d_gene: -; j_gene: TRBJ1-2; abundance: once
CDR3aa: CASSPATSGANTGELFF; CDR3nt: TGTGCCAGCTCACCTGCGACTAGCGGGGCGAACACCGGGGAGCTGTTTTTT; v_gene: TRBV18; d_gene: TRBD2; j_gene: TRBJ2-2; abundance: few
CDR3aa: CSGLAGGPDEQYF; CDR3nt: TGCAGCGGACTAGCGGGAGGGCCCGACGAGCAGTACTTC; v_gene: TRBV29-1; d_gene: TRBD2; j_gene: TRBJ2-7; abundance: -
CDR3aa: CASSLSRGGTEAFF; CDR3nt: TGTGCCAGCAGCCTTTCCCGGGGAGGCACTGAAGCTTTCTTT; v_gene: TRBV9; d_gene: -; j_gene: TRBJ1-1; abundance: -
CDR3aa: CASSTQGAFNTEAFF; CDR3nt: TGCGCCAGCAGCACACAGGGGGCTTTTAACACTGAAGCTTTCTTT; v_gene: TRBV5-1; d_gene: TRBD1; j_gene: TRBJ1-1; abundance: -
CDR3aa: CASSLGRDSSYEQYF; CDR3nt: TGTGCCAGCAGCTTGGGTCGGGACAGCTCCTACGAGCAGTACTTC; v_gene: TRBV5-4; d_gene: TRBD1; j_gene: TRBJ2-7; abundance: -
CDR3aa: CASSRETGGDSYTF; CDR3nt: TGTGCCAGCTCACGAGAGACAGGGGGCGATAGCTACACCTTC; v_gene: TRBV18; d_gene: TRBD1; j_gene: TRBJ1-2; abundance: once
CDR3aa: CASSPTLYSYEQYF; CDR3nt: TGTGCCAGCTCACCAACTCTTTACTCCTACGAGCAGTACTTC; v_gene: TRBV18; d_gene: -; j_gene: TRBJ2-7; abundance: many
CDR3aa: CASSLSVETQYF; CDR3nt: TGTGCCAGCAGCCTCTCCGTGGAGACCCAGTACTTC; v_gene: TRBV7-9; d_gene: -; j_gene: TRBJ2-5; abundance: -
CDR3aa: CASTKGANRYNEQFF; CDR3nt: TGTGCCAGCACCAAAGGGGCGAACCGCTACAATGAGCAGTTCTTC; v_gene: TRBV7-8; d_gene: -; j_gene: TRBJ2-1; abundance: -
CDR3aa: CATSDNRAPNQPQHF; CDR3nt: TGTGCCACCAGTGACAACAGGGCCCCCAATCAGCCCCAGCATTTT; v_gene: TRBV24-1; d_gene: -; j_gene: TRBJ1-5; abundance: -
CDR3aa: CASSLNSVQRPQHF; CDR3nt: TGTGCCAGCAGTTTAAACAGTGTCCAACGGCCCCAGCATTTT; v_gene: TRBV28; d_gene: -; j_gene: TRBJ1-5; abundance: -
CDR3aa: CASSRGSDYEQYF; CDR3nt: TGCGCCAGCAGTCGGGGATCGGACTACGAGCAGTACTTC; v_gene: TRBV5-1; d_gene: -; j_gene: TRBJ2-7; abundance: -
CDR3aa: CASSRRQGAEQYF; CDR3nt: TGTGCCAGCAGCCGACGACAGGGGGCCGAGCAGTACTTC; v_gene: TRBV12-3/TRBV12-4; d_gene: TRBD1; j_gene: TRBJ2-7; abundance: -
CDR3aa: CASSPWGGRGETQYF; CDR3nt: TGTGCCAGCAGCCCCTGGGGAGGGAGAGGGGAGACCCAGTACTTC; v_gene: TRBV7-3; d_gene: TRBD2; j_gene: TRBJ2-5; abundance: -
CDR3aa: CASSLGTSSAGELFF; CDR3nt: TGTGCCAGCAGCTTAGGGACTAGCAGCGCCGGGGAGCTGTTTTTT; v_gene: TRBV7-3; d_gene: TRBD2; j_gene: TRBJ2-2; abundance: -
CDR3aa: CASSTGDRGKYGYTF; CDR3nt: TGTGCCAGCAGTACCGGGGACAGGGGGAAGTATGGCTACACCTTC; v_gene: TRBV28; d_gene: TRBD1; j_gene: TRBJ1-2; abundance: -
CDR3aa: CASSTFWREKEQYF; CDR3nt: TGTGCCAGCAGCACATTCTGGAGGGAAAAAGAGCAGTACTTC; v_gene: TRBV11-3; d_gene: -; j_gene: TRBJ2-7; abundance: -
CDR3aa: CASSIQGSGTDTQYF; CDR3nt: TGTGCCAGTAGTATACAGGGGTCCGGCACAGATACGCAGTATTTT; v_gene: TRBV19; d_gene: -; j_gene: TRBJ2-3; abundance: -
CDR3aa: CASSPDRLNTEAFF; CDR3nt: TGTGCCAGCTCACCTGACAGGTTGAACACTGAAGCTTTCTTT; v_gene: TRBV18; d_gene: -; j_gene: TRBJ1-1; abundance: -
CDR3aa: CASSPLQGSQPQHF; CDR3nt: TGTGCCAGCTCACCGTTACAGGGGAGCCAGCCCCAGCATTTT; v_gene: TRBV18; d_gene: TRBD1; j_gene: TRBJ1-5; abundance: -
CDR3aa: CASSRHVDQVNTEAFF; CDR3nt: TGTGCCAGCAGTAGACATGTAGATCAAGTGAACACTGAAGCTTTCTTT; v_gene: TRBV9; d_gene: -; j_gene: TRBJ1-1; abundance: -